This entry is about one T cell receptor beta chain. The sample holds many counts of this clonotype. Its specific antigen is unknown. Nothing much larger sits one base from this clone, and base qualities are not available. cDNA was synthesized by template-switch 5'RACE using a primer with a 10-nucleotide random unique molecular identifier that tagged each TCR transcript. Every sequencing run yielded over 170 million TCR-beta sequences covering 15-18 subjects. The RNeasy kit was used for extraction of total RNA. Using the KAPA Real-time Library Amplification kit, TCR-beta VDJ regions were amplified with primers for the TCR constant region and the 5'RACE anchor. A first PCR added sample indexes and Illumina adaptors, and a second PCR then raised library yield. The roughly 650 bp TCR product was size-selected on a 2% E-gel SizeSelection system after Ampure bead purification. Before pooling, library quality was checked on a Bioanalyzer, concentration was measured with Qubit, and libraries were quantified with the Kapa Library Quantification kit. An Illumina HiSeq 2500 sequenced the libraries paired-end 2 x 150 bp. To increase sequence diversity, roughly 24-30% phiX was spiked into each library pool. In the authors' own workflow: The quality-filtered reads were processed with the UMI-based MiGEC pipeline, whose error correction step removed more than 75% of the raw TCR sequences. VDJ genes were aligned to IMGT germline references, and each clonotype was defined by a unique CDR3 amino acid sequence together with V-J genes. Clonal expansion, Shannon diversity, and CDR3 relatedness (CalcPairwiseDistances, ClusterSamples) were evaluated with VDJtools, and phylogenetic trees were built with CLCbio workbench. A clone was classed as expanded if it had 8 or more unique UMIs, a cutoff based on coefficient-of-variation modelling across technical triplicates. The public reads were reprocessed in TCRdb via fastp at Q25 and MiXCR, keeping in-frame beta chains. Every entry covers one CDR3 protein and lists the most common genes and DNA from its rows. The authors' filters were not applied to this entry. The sample table contains 74,000 or so distinct CDR3 sequences; only one count was recorded for roughly 9.9% of them. 1.7% of the sample goes to the ten largest clones.

Blood bank volunteers in Maryland, USA served as the healthy controls. Libraries from unsorted PBMCs were made from 2 million PBMCs kept in RNAlater at -80 degrees C until RNA extraction. PBMCs were separated from peripheral blood using Ficoll-Hypaque density gradient centrifugation and then cryopreserved in liquid nitrogen. These data are taken from a study of neurological immune-mediated disorders (dated by TCRdb to 2018 to 2020). Regarding the study in general: Using UMI-based sequencing, the study compared peripheral blood TCR-beta repertoires from patients with HTLV-I-associated myelopathy (HAM/TSP), patients with multiple sclerosis, and healthy controls. Longitudinal samples, technical triplicates and paired sorted CD4+ and CD8+ T-cell subsets, alongside PBMC samples, were included among the approximately 110 TCR-beta libraries. Of the roughly 70 subjects in the cohort, some 15 were HAM/TSP patients, roughly 35 were multiple sclerosis patients, and about 20 were healthy controls.

Sequences MDHEN (CDR1) and SYDVKM (CDR2) are obtained from the germline V gene. The trim is 5 bases for V and 2 bases for J, with a gap of 19 bases between the germline ends. There are 16 amino acids in the CDR3, from cysteine to phenylalanine inclusive. Only the CDR3 part of the read is kept: 48 bases, read in frame from the first base. Paper-wide results and their limitations: TCR clonal expansion was highest in HAM/TSP patients and lowest in MS patients, with MS patients falling below even healthy controls. Expanded clones from different subjects shared no identical CDR3 amino acid sequences, which suggests that TCR-beta repertoires were private in all groups.

This receptor was obtained from a man between 45 and 60 years old in good health. The chain couples TRBV28 to TRBJ2-7; the D element might be TRBD1 or TRBD2, as each aligns at 5 bases. The sequenced material came from PBMCs. The nucleotides are TGTGCCAGCAGTCGGGCGAGGGGTCCTCCCCCCTACGAGCAGTACTTC. It is translated as CASSRARGPPPYEQYF.